These T cell receptor beta chains were read from a single sample in a study of shared clonotypes between healthy human individuals. The table came from immunoSEQ multiplex PCR; TCRdb's copy has only in-frame clones and leaves some out. Of around 2.1 million clones in the sample, roughly 95% are singletons; the top ten hold around 0.13%. What was sequenced was naive CD4+ T cells sorted from blood. Receptors were obtained from a young man in good health. Each CDR3 is given with its conserved first and last residue. Fields, in order: V gene, clone size, D gene, J gene, CDR3 protein, CDR3 DNA. A D gene is named only where the DNA matches it firmly. For some rows the clone size is stated as once, few or many, or as a class when expanded; others skip it.

>TRBV7-8|NA|TRBD2|TRBJ2-5
CASSFQTSGAQETQYF
TGTGCCAGCAGCTTCCAGACTAGCGGGGCCCAAGAGACCCAGTACTTC
>TRBV18|NA|NA|TRBJ2-2
CASTQVTGTGELFF
TGTGCCAGCACACAGGTTACGGGTACCGGGGAGCTGTTTTTT
>TRBV2|NA|TRBD1|TRBJ1-1
CASGTGGLNTEAFF
TGTGCCAGCGGGACAGGGGGCCTGAACACTGAAGCTTTCTTT
>TRBV11-2|few|NA|TRBJ1-1
CASSPRGHPTEAFF
TGTGCCAGCAGCCCCCGGGGGCACCCCACTGAAGCTTTCTTT
>TRBV30|NA|NA|TRBJ2-1
CAWSVRGITYNEQFF
TGTGCCTGGAGTGTACGAGGAATTACCTACAATGAGCAGTTCTTC
>TRBV27|NA|NA|TRBJ2-1
CASSFTRYNEQFF
TGTGCCAGCAGTTTCACCCGGTACAATGAGCAGTTCTTC
>TRBV6-4|NA|NA|TRBJ2-7
CASSDSPHPGRRYEQYF
TGTGCCAGCAGTGACTCACCTCATCCGGGACGGCGCTACGAGCAGTACTTC
>TRBV5-1|NA|NA|TRBJ1-1
CASSLSSLNTEAFF
TGCGCCAGCAGCTTATCCAGCTTGAACACTGAAGCTTTCTTT
>TRBV30|NA|NA|TRBJ2-7
CAWSVLPGETYEQYF
TGTGCCTGGAGTGTACTACCGGGGGAAACCTACGAGCAGTACTTC
>TRBV28|NA|NA|TRBJ2-5
CASSPPQETQYF
TGTGCCAGCAGTCCACCCCAAGAGACCCAGTACTTC
>TRBV4-2|NA|TRBD2|TRBJ2-5
CASSLSGSGGNQETQYF
TGTGCCAGCAGCCTCTCCGGTAGCGGGGGGAACCAAGAGACCCAGTACTTC
>TRBV7-8|NA|TRBD2|TRBJ2-1
CASSLVQAAGGHNEQFF
TGTGCCAGCAGCTTAGTTCAGGCAGCGGGAGGACACAATGAGCAGTTCTTC
>TRBV7-7|NA|NA|TRBJ2-2
CASSLVLGGTGELFF
TGTGCTAGCAGCTTAGTCTTAGGTGGGACCGGGGAGCTGTTTTTT
>TRBV28|NA|TRBD1|TRBJ2-7
CASRTTGAQHF
TGTGCCAGCAGAACGACAGGGGCCCAGCATTTC
>TRBV6-5|once|TRBD1|TRBJ2-5
CASGWTGGAPETQYF
TGTGCCAGCGGGTGGACAGGGGGAGCCCCAGAGACCCAGTACTTC
>TRBV11-3|NA|TRBD1|TRBJ2-1
CASTLTGTGEQFF
TGTGCCAGCACCCTTACAGGGACAGGCGAGCAGTTCTTC
>TRBV11-2|NA|NA|TRBJ2-3
CASSPGGSIDTQYF
TGTGCCAGCAGCCCCGGTGGTTCGATAGATACGCAGTATTTT
>TRBV7-9|NA|NA|TRBJ2-3
CASSLAVRDTQYF
TGTGCCAGCAGCTTAGCAGTAAGGGATACGCAGTATTTT
>TRBV7-2|NA|TRBD2|TRBJ2-3
CASSLVPSGRTDTQYF
TGTGCCAGCAGCTTAGTCCCTAGCGGGCGCACAGATACGCAGTATTTT
>TRBV5-8|NA|NA|TRBJ1-2
CASSSGRRPF
TGTGCCAGCAGCTCTGGGAGGCGGCCCTTC
>TRBV2|NA|TRBD1|TRBJ1-5
CASRDDRAGQPQHF
TGTGCCAGCAGAGACGACAGGGCCGGTCAGCCCCAGCATTTT
>TRBV2|NA|NA|TRBJ2-6
CASSEQGGGANVLTF
TGTGCCAGCAGTGAACAGGGCGGTGGGGCCAACGTCCTGACTTTC
>TRBV5-1|NA|NA|TRBJ2-1
CASSLVDLPYNEQFF
TGCGCCAGCAGCTTGGTTGACTTACCCTACAATGAGCAGTTCTTC
>TRBV29-1|NA|TRBD1|TRBJ2-5
CSVERTGGETQYF
TGCAGCGTTGAAAGGACAGGGGGGGAGACCCAGTACTTC
>TRBV25-1|NA|TRBD2|TRBJ2-1
CASSESSGGYNEQFF
TGTGCCAGCAGTGAATCTAGCGGGGGCTACAATGAGCAGTTCTTC
>TRBV18|NA|TRBD2|TRBJ2-4
CASAGLAGVGAKNIQYF
TGTGCCAGCGCGGGACTAGCGGGAGTCGGGGCCAAAAACATTCAGTACTTC
>TRBV19|NA|NA|TRBJ1-3
CASSLDSLSGNTIYF
TGTGCCAGTAGTCTGGACTCTCTCTCTGGAAACACCATATATTTT
>TRBV5-1|NA|TRBD1|TRBJ2-5
CASSRDTGTDETQYF
TGCGCCAGCAGCAGAGACACAGGGACAGATGAGACCCAGTACTTC
>TRBV7-3|NA|TRBD1|TRBJ2-2
CASSFGTGNTGELFF
TGTGCCAGCAGCTTCGGGACAGGGAACACCGGGGAGCTGTTTTTT
>TRBV19|NA|TRBD1|TRBJ1-4
CASTMGQGGEKLFF
TGTGCCAGTACCATGGGACAGGGGGGTGAAAAACTGTTTTTT
>TRBV15|NA|TRBD1|TRBJ1-1
CATSRLDRDNTEAFF
TGTGCCACCAGCAGATTAGACAGGGATAACACTGAAGCTTTCTTT
>TRBV2|NA|TRBD2|TRBJ2-3
CASRRKRDGDTQYF
TGTGCCAGCAGGAGAAAGCGGGATGGGGATACGCAGTATTTT